A single sample gave rise to the 26 T cell receptor beta chains below, sequenced in a study of T cell responses to AZD1222 COVID-19 vaccine. TCRdb keeps only in-frame clones here, not all; method: immunoSEQ multiplex PCR. The sample contains over 35,000 clones, about four fifths of which appear only once. Sequencing used peripheral blood, obtained 28 days after the second dose of the MenACWY control vaccine. These receptors were taken from an adult who received the MenACWY meningococcal vaccine as a control.

The chain carries TRBV6-1 and TRBJ1-4; D is unresolved. Trimming shortened V by 2 bases and J by 0 bases, and 10 bases separated the two germline ends. CDR1 and CDR2 from the germline V gene are MNHNS and SASEGT. The CDR3 spans 16 residues. CDR3 in amino acids: CASSELAGATNEKLFF. CDR3 coding DNA: TGTGCCAGCAGTGAATTGGCCGGTGCAACTAATGAAAAACTGTTTTTT.

The chain uses TRBV18 and TRBJ1-1; no firm D call. Germline CDR1 reads KGHSH; CDR2 reads LQKENI. With 3 bases removed from V and 7 bases from J, the gap between germline ends came to 15 bases. The CDR3 is 14 amino acids. CDR3 DNA sequence: TGTGCCAGCTCACCTCTCTACGGTAATCTTGAAGCTTTCTTT. The encoded protein is CASSPLYGNLEAFF.

This clone turned up a few times. This rearrangement joins TRBV28 to TRBJ2-7; maybe TRBD1 (6 bases). Germline CDR1 is MDHEN and CDR2 is SYDVKM. The CDR3 has 15 amino acids. The germline V and J ends were trimmed by 4 bases and 4 bases, with 17 bases remaining between them. CDR3: CASSSPGYREYEQYF. The CDR3, as DNA: TGTGCCAGCAGTTCACCCGGCTACAGGGAGTACGAGCAGTACTTC.

In this sample, this clone turned up a few times. CDR3 sequence: CASSLGFSGETQYF. The CDR3 DNA is TGTGCCAGCAGCTTAGGTTTTAGCGGAGAGACCCAGTACTTC. The chain joins TRBV11-2 to TRBJ2-5; possibly TRBD2 for D (6 bases). This CDR3 is 14 amino acids long. Germline CDR1 reads SGHAT; CDR2 reads FQNNGV. V was clipped by 1 base and J by 4 bases, with 10 bases between them. The variable domain in full, completed from reference TRBV11-2 and TRBJ2-5, reads EAGVAQSPRYKIIEKRQSVAFWCNPISGHATLYWYQQILGQGPKLLIQFQNNGVVDDSQLPKDRFSAERLKGVDSTLKIQPAKLEDSAVYLCASSLGFSGETQYFGPGTRLLVL.

This chain connects TRBV20-1 to TRBJ2-3; TRBD2 is a possible D gene (5 bases). This CDR3 comprises 10 residues. Trimming took off 6 bases at V and 12 bases at J, with 13 bases between the two ends. The germline gives CDR1 DFQATT, CDR2 SNEGSKA (reference sequence). CDR3 amino acids: CSALKTTQYF. The CDR3 DNA is TGCAGTGCCCTGAAGACTACTCAGTATTTT.

V usage is TRBV19 and J usage is TRBJ2-1; D unresolved. The length of the CDR3 is 13 residues. V lost 2 bases and J 3 bases, leaving 5 bases between the germline ends. Germline V lookup: CDR1 LNHDA, CDR2 SQIVND (reference sequence). This CDR3 reads CASSITSYNEQFF. The CDR3 DNA reads as TGTGCCAGTAGTATAACCAGCTACAATGAGCAGTTCTTC.

This chain joins TRBV2 and TRBJ2-6; 9 positions agree with TRBD1. Trimming at V came to 6 bases and at J to 2 bases, leaving 8 bases not matched to a gene. Per the germline V gene, CDR1 is SNHLY and CDR2 is FYNNEI. This CDR3 contains 17 residues. CDR3 in amino acids: CASSTTRDRAGANVLTF. The CDR3 region has the DNA TGTGCCAGCAGCACGACCCGGGACAGGGCTGGGGCCAACGTCCTGACTTTC.

V is TRBV5-1 and J is TRBJ2-1; 9 nucleotides agree with TRBD2. Losses at the gene ends were 2 bases for V and 6 bases for J; bases not matched to a gene: 6. The CDR3 runs 15 residues. Germline-derived CDR1 and CDR2 are SGHRS and YFSETQ. CDR3 loop: CASSFLAGGLNEQFF. The CDR3 bases are TGCGCCAGCAGCTTTCTTGCGGGGGGGCTCAATGAGCAGTTCTTC.

The rearrangement joins TRBV10-1 to TRBJ2-2; 9 positions agree with TRBD2. The CDR3 covers 16 residues. The V gene's germline CDR1 is WNHNN and CDR2 SYGVQD (reference sequence). V lost 3 bases and J lost 5; bases outside the gene matches: 7. For the CDR3, the DNA is TGCGCCAGCAGTGAAAGAGAGACTAGCGGTACCGGGGAGCTGTTTTTT. Amino acids: CASSERETSGTGELFF.

The V and J genes are TRBV2 and TRBJ2-5; D not resolved. V gave up 6 bases and J gave up 5 bases, with 10 bases separating them. Germline values: CDR1 SNHLY, CDR2 FYNNEI. This CDR3 contains 12 residues. The CDR3 coding sequence is TGTGCCAGCAGGGTAGTAAAGGAGACCCAGTACTTC. Encoded protein: CASRVVKETQYF.

This rearrangement joins TRBV20-1 to TRBJ1-5; no clear D. Germline CDR1 reads DFQATT; CDR2 reads SNEGSKA (reference sequence). CDR3 length: 14 residues. Trimming left V 3 bases short and J 2 bases short, with 11 bases between. The CDR3 here is CSASASSGNQPQHF. CDR3 DNA: TGCAGTGCTAGTGCCTCATCGGGCAATCAGCCCCAGCATTTT.

The V gene is TRBV10-3, the J gene TRBJ1-2; 7 positions match TRBD1. The V segment lost 5 bases and the J segment 4 bases; nucleotides outside the gene matches: 7. This CDR3 has 14 amino acids. Germline-derived CDR1 and CDR2 are ENHRY and SYGVKD. CDR3 bases: TGTGCCATCAGTCGACAGGGAGGAATCTATGGCTACACCTTC. Translating gives CAISRQGGIYGYTF.

V gene TRBV2 combines with J gene TRBJ1-6; D might be TRBD1 (5 bases). The germline V gene encodes CDR1 SNHLY and CDR2 FYNNEI. Trimming shortened V by 3 bases and J by 6 bases, and 12 bases separated the two germline ends. The CDR3 extends over 15 amino acids. CDR3 sequence: CASSDRDPANSPLHF. The CDR3 nucleotides read TGTGCCAGCAGTGATAGGGACCCGGCTAATTCACCCCTCCACTTT.

The V and J genes are TRBV7-2 and TRBJ2-7, with TRBD2 identical over 8 bases. This CDR3 has 14 residues. CDR1 and CDR2 from the germline V gene are SGHTA and FQGNSA. J was trimmed by 3 bases and V by 3 bases; bases with no gene match: 4. Here the CDR3 DNA reads TGTGCCAGCAGCTTCTCCAGCGGGGGCTACGAGCAGTACGTC. Its translation is CASSFSSGGYEQYV.

This chain uses TRBV5-1 with TRBJ2-3; D is possibly TRBD1 or TRBD2 (5 bases each). The CDR3 has 14 residues. Trimming removed 4 bases from V and 8 bases from J, with 17 bases in between. The germline gives CDR1 SGHRS, CDR2 YFSETQ. The CDR3 DNA is TGCGCCAGCAGCCCTCGGGGACCCCTGGGTACGCAGTATTTT. Translated, it gives CASSPRGPLGTQYF.

The chain is built from TRBV7-9 and TRBJ1-2; the match to TRBD1 covers 9 bases. The CDR3 contains 16 residues. Germline CDR1 reads SEHNR; CDR2 reads FQNEAQ (reference sequence). The J segment lost 2 bases and the V segment lost 1 base, leaving 5 bases of the junction unmatched. The chain's CDR3 is CASSLGTGTGNYGYTF. As DNA, the CDR3 is TGTGCCAGCAGCTTAGGGACCGGGACAGGGAACTATGGCTACACCTTC.

This clone was detected only once. This sequence joins TRBV6-4 and TRBJ1-3, with D tentatively TRBD1 (6 bases). The germline CDR1 and CDR2 sequences are MRHNA and SNTAGT. Trimming removed 10 bases from V and 0 bases from J, with 22 bases in between. CDR3 length equals 17 residues. The CDR3 sequence: CATKEKTGTLSGNTIYF. The CDR3 nucleotides are TGTGCCACCAAAGAAAAAACCGGGACACTCTCTGGAAACACCATATATTTT.

In its sample, this clone was seen a few times. V gene TRBV25-1 combines with J gene TRBJ1-1; a possible D gene is TRBD1 (5 bases). The V end lost 4 bases, the J end lost 13 bases, and 16 bases lay between the germline ends. Per germline, CDR1 MGHDK and CDR2 SYGVNS. This CDR3 spans 12 amino acids. The CDR3, as DNA: TGTGCCAGCAGTGTTACAGGTCCGGCGGGTTTCTTT. Protein: CASSVTGPAGFF.

The V and J genes are TRBV5-1 and TRBJ2-7; 8 bases match TRBD1. CDR3 length: 14 amino acids. With 0 bases clipped from V and 2 bases from J, the junction kept 1 base outside the gene matches. Germline V gene sequence: CDR1 SGHRS, CDR2 YFSETQ. The DNA of the CDR3 is TGCGCCAGCAGCTTGGAGACAGGGGCCTACGAGCAGTACGTC. This gives the protein CASSLETGAYEQYV.

This clone was observed many times. The rearrangement links TRBV6-4 to TRBJ2-5; the match to TRBD1 covers 9 bases. In germline, CDR1 is MRHNA, CDR2 SNTAGT. The V gene end was trimmed by 3 bases and the J gene end by 4 bases; junction bases not matched to a gene: 6. CDR3 size: 15 residues. CDR3 amino acids: CASSENTGGPETQYF. CDR3 DNA sequence: TGTGCCAGCAGTGAGAATACAGGGGGCCCAGAGACCCAGTACTTC.

This chain connects TRBV19 to TRBJ2-5; TRBD2 is a possible D gene (6 bases). This CDR3 has 14 amino acids. The germline gives CDR1 LNHDA, CDR2 SQIVND (reference sequence). V dropped 5 bases and J dropped 4 bases, with 14 bases sitting between them. CDR3: CASSPTPGGETQYF. DNA of the CDR3: TGTGCCAGTAGTCCCACCCCCGGGGGAGAGACCCAGTACTTC.

This clone occurred once. The chain joins TRBV29-1 to TRBJ1-1; D gene unclear. Trimming cost V 8 bases and J 1 base, with 8 bases left between them. The CDR3 is 11 residues long. The germline V gene encodes CDR1 SQVTM and CDR2 ANQGSEA. Here the CDR3 DNA reads TGCAGCTTCAGAGGGAACACTGAAGCTTTCTTT. Encoded protein: CSFRGNTEAFF.

This clone was counted a few times. The chain joins TRBV19 to TRBJ2-1, with TRBD1 as a possible D gene (5 bases). Trimming took off 6 bases at V and 5 bases at J, with 11 bases between the two ends. CDR3 length equals 13 residues. Germline V gene sequence: CDR1 LNHDA, CDR2 SQIVND (reference sequence). The CDR3 nucleotides read TGTGCCAGTAGCAGGGAAGGTAACAATGAGCAGTTCTTC. It specifies CASSREGNNEQFF.

The chain employs TRBV6-5 and TRBJ1-2, with D hard to call. V dropped 0 bases and J dropped 7 bases, with 9 bases sitting between them. CDR3 size: 13 residues. Germline CDR1 and CDR2: MNHEY and SVGAGI. CDR3 region: CASSYSTAGGYTF. The CDR3 DNA reads as TGTGCCAGCAGTTACTCGACTGCCGGTGGCTACACCTTC.

Notes on this clone: The junction departs from germline at one end; a sequencing error may be responsible. The J gene is TRBJ1-6, the V gene TRBV18, with D possibly being TRBD1 (6 bases). The CDR3 extends over 15 amino acids. Germline-derived CDR1 and CDR2 are KGHSH and LQKENI. Here the CDR3 reads CASSNRQVSNSPLHF. The CDR3 bases are TGTGCCAGCTCAAACAGACAGGTTTCCAATTCACCTCTCCACTTT.

The chain recombines TRBV5-6 with TRBJ1-1; no definite D call. V was cut by 5 bases and J by 1 base, with 9 bases left in between. Germline CDR1 is SGHDT and CDR2 is YYEEEE. The CDR3 is 13 residues long. CDR3 sequence: CASRLDRNTEAFF. For the CDR3, the DNA is TGTGCCAGCAGGCTGGATCGGAACACTGAAGCTTTCTTT.